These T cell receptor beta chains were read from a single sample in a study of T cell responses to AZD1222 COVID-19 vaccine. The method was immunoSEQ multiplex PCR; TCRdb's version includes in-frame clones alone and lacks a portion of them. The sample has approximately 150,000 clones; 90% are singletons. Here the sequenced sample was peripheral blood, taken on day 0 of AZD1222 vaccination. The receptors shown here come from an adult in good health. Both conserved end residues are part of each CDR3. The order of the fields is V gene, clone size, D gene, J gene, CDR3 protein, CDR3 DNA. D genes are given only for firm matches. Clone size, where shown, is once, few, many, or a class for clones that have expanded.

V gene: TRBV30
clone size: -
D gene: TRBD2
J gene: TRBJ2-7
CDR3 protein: CAWRATSGGDEQYF
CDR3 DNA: TGTGCCTGGAGGGCGACTAGCGGGGGGGACGAGCAGTACTTC

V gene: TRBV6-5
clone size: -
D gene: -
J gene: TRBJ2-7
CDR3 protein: CASSYGPGGPYEQYF
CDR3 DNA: TGTGCCAGCAGCTACGGCCCCGGGGGTCCCTACGAGCAGTACTTC

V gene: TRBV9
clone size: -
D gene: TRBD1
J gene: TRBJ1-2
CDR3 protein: CASSVAVQGVYGYTF
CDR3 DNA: TGTGCCAGCAGCGTAGCGGTCCAGGGGGTTTATGGCTACACCTTC

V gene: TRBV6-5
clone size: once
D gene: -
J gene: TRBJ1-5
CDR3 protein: CASRRGGDSNQPQHF
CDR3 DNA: TGTGCCAGCCGAAGGGGGGGGGATAGCAATCAGCCCCAGCATTTT

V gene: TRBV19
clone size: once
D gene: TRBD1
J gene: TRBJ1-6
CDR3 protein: CASGTGVFNSPLHF
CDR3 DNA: TGTGCCAGCGGGACAGGGGTATTCAATTCACCCCTCCACTTT

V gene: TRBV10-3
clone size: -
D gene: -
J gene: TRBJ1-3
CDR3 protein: CAIRSGQSFSGNTIYF
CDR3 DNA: TGTGCCATCAGGTCTGGACAGTCCTTCTCTGGAAACACCATATATTTT

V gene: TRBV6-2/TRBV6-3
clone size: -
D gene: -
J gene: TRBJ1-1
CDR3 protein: CASSYGPPTPFEAFF
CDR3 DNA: TGTGCCAGCAGTTATGGTCCCCCAACGCCCTTTGAAGCTTTCTTT

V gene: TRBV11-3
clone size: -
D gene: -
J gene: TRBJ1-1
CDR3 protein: CASSLGGSANTEAFF
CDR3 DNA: TGTGCCAGCAGCTTAGGTGGGTCTGCGAACACTGAAGCTTTCTTT

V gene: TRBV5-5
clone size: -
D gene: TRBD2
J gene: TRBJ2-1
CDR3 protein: CASSPAGERYNEQFF
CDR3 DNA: TGTGCCAGCAGCCCCGCGGGGGAACGCTACAATGAGCAGTTCTTC

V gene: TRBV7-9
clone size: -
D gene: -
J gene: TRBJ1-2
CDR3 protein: CASSLAGASYGYTF
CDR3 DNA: TGTGCCAGCAGCTTAGCAGGGGCCAGCTATGGCTACACCTTC

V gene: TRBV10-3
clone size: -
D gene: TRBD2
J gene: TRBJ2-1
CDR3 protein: CAISAPGTSGSYNEQFF
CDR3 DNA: TGTGCCATCAGTGCACCCGGGACTAGCGGCTCCTACAATGAGCAGTTCTTC

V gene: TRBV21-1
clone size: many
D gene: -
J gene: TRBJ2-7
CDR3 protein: CASSDRTRSYYEQYF
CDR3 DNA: TGTGCCAGCAGCGACCGGACTAGATCTTACTACGAGCAGTACTTC

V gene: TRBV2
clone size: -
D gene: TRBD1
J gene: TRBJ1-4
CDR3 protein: CASSLRDRNEKLFF
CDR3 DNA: TGTGCCAGCAGCCTCCGGGACAGAAATGAAAAACTGTTTTTT